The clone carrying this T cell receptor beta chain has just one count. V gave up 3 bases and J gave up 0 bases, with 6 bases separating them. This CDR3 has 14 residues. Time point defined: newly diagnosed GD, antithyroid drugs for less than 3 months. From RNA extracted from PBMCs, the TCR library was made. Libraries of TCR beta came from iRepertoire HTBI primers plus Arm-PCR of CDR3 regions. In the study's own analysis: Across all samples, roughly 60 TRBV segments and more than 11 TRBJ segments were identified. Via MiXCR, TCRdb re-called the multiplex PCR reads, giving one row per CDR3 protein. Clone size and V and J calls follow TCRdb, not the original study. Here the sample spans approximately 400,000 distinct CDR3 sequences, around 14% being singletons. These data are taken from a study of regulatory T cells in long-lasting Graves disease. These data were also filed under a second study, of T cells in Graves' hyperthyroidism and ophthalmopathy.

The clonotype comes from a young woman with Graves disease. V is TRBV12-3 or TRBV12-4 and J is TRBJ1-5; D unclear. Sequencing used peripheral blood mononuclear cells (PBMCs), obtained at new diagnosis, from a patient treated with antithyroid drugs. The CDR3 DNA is TGTGCCAGCAGTTTGGTTCATAGCAATCAGCCCCAGCATTTT. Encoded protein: CASSLVHSNQPQHF.